This TCR beta chain is from a study of cytotoxic CD8 clonotypes in ibrutinib-treated CLL. This clone was picked up one time. The repertoire was sequenced with immunoSEQ multiplex PCR; TCRdb's copy has only in-frame clones and lacks some. The sample lists over 6,500 clones; 60% to 80% were seen once. The CDR3 is 13 residues long. Per the germline V gene, CDR1 is MDHEN and CDR2 is SYDVKM. V was pared by 6 bases and J by 4 bases, with 3 bases of the junction left unmatched. The chain uses TRBV28 and TRBJ1-1; 9 bases are a match to TRBD1. The receptor comes from a human donor with chronic lymphocytic leukemia. This sample comprised PBMCs, obtained before ibrutinib treatment. CDR3 protein: CASRKQGATEAFF. CDR3 nucleotide sequence: TGTGCCAGCAGAAAACAGGGGGCCACTGAAGCTTTCTTT.